The TCR beta chain under discussion was sequenced for a study of shared clonotypes between healthy human individuals. All donors qualified as healthy HIV-negative adults and had experienced no recent acute infections or vaccinations. Clones were read by immunoSEQ multiplex PCR, and TCRdb kept only the in-frame ones, dropping some. The sample holds some 2.4 million clones, 80% to 95% seen once. V gave up 4 bases and J gave up 1 base, with 12 bases separating them. CDR1 is SGHRS, CDR2 YFSETQ, per germline. The CDR3 spans 14 residues. The gene calls are TRBV5-1 and TRBJ2-7, with D possibly being TRBD1 or TRBD2 (6 bases each). The clonotype comes from a man aged 18 to 35 in good health. Some clones in this sample may be carry-over from other donors' samples. Sequenced material: naive CD4+ T cells from PBMCs. Subset here: CD45RA+ positively selected. In DNA form, the CDR3 reads TGCGCCAGCAGCCCGGAGGGGGGTTCCTACGAGCAGTACTTC. The encoded protein is CASSPEGGSYEQYF.